The rows below give T cell receptor beta chains drawn from one sample of a study of shared clonotypes between healthy human individuals. Profiled with immunoSEQ multiplex PCR; TCRdb holds only in-frame clones, not every one. The sample has 2 million to 2.5 million clones; less than 95% are singletons. Specimen: naive CD4+ T cells from PBMCs. All receptors come from a man aged 18 to 29 in good health. Some clones in this sample may be carry-over from other donors' samples. Each CDR3 is given without its conserved first and last residue.

TRBV2	TRBJ1-1	ASIMSQGENTEAF
TRBV9	TRBJ1-4	ASSVGNLGNEKLF
TRBV11-3	TRBJ1-3	ASSLFATGTPSGNTIY
TRBV6-5	TRBJ2-5	ASKVRGVETQY
TRBV2	TRBJ1-5	ASGDRGSQPQH
TRBV5-4	TRBJ1-1	ASKQGVNTEAF
TRBV5-1	TRBJ2-3	ASSLGPPPGTDTQY
TRBV19	TRBJ2-2	ASTIGDRGQGGELF
TRBV30	TRBJ2-2	AWIRDRDTGELF
TRBV6-5	TRBJ1-1	ASSPPTPI
TRBV7-2	TRBJ1-2	ASSLVSNYGYT
TRBV6-1	TRBJ1-1	ASRGDRVANTEAF
TRBV9	TRBJ1-1	ASSVALANTEAF
TRBV10-3	TRBJ1-3	AISGSGKRNTIY
TRBV4-1	TRBJ2-1	ASSHLRAGVAYNEQF
TRBV11-3	TRBJ2-3	ASSLAGGLDTQY
TRBV27	TRBJ1-2	ASSYKGQVHGYT
TRBV28	TRBJ2-3	ASSPFRRDTQY
TRBV6-5	TRBJ1-2	ASSSPSLGSYGYT
TRBV25-1	TRBJ2-5	ACSSSEETQY
TRBV7-7	TRBJ2-5	ASSVQTGEETQY
TRBV10-3	TRBJ2-5	AISSGAMETQY
TRBV7-9	TRBJ2-6	ASSLPQEPGANVLT
TRBV4-3	TRBJ2-7	ASSQDLGPYEQY
TRBV4-3	TRBJ2-2	ASSPRGETGTGELF
TRBV5-1	TRBJ2-3	ASSLGTGTSTDTQY
TRBV7-8	TRBJ1-1	ASSLVLTINTEAF
TRBV4-2	TRBJ2-3	ASSQDIGGPPDTQY
TRBV29-1	TRBJ1-2	STWTGGQGGYT
TRBV5-5	TRBJ1-1	ASSSGSVITEAF
TRBV30	TRBJ1-1	AWSGQMNTEAF
TRBV5-6	TRBJ2-2	ASSLGRDRGIGELF
TRBV7-3	TRBJ1-5	ASSLTGVGQPQH
TRBV2	TRBJ1-5	ASSDEGQPQH
TRBV5-1	TRBJ2-7	ASSLGWGVYEQY
TRBV6-6	TRBJ2-2	ASSYFRGEPGELF
TRBV2	TRBJ2-6	ASSELGRMAGANVLT
TRBV18	TRBJ2-7	ASSTSGAYEQY
TRBV5-6	TRBJ2-7	ASSPGPLGYEQY
TRBV28	TRBJ2-7	ASSGRGQY
TRBV9	TRBJ2-5	ASSVQGEETQY
TRBV7-2	TRBJ1-1	ASSRNRGTEAF
TRBV2	TRBJ1-1	ASSATGGAMVTEAF
TRBV18	TRBJ1-2	ASSPVQGDNYGYT
TRBV2	TRBJ2-2	ASSAASGGNTGELF